This TCR beta chain was identified in a study of cytomegalovirus exposure and HLA in healthy donors. The study, taken as a whole, reports: In an earlier analysis, most TCR beta V segments were productive about 90% or about 30% of the time.

The CDR3 is 14 residues long. The germline V gene has CDR1 MNHEY and CDR2 SVGAGI. Trimming left V 4 bases short and J 2 bases short, with 12 bases between. PCR was performed using 60 Vbeta and 13 Jbeta primers. Here immunoSEQ multiplex PCR was the method, and the copy in TCRdb shows in-frame clones only, minus some. The sample's table shows tens of thousands of clones. To note about this clone: What it binds is not known.

The source material was PBMCs. The clonotype was recovered from a woman under 40 in good health and CMV-seronegative. V usage is TRBV6-5 and J usage is TRBJ2-7, with D possibly being TRBD1 (5 bases). The CDR3 nucleotides read TGTGCCAGCAGTTTCCAGGGCGCCCCCTACGAGCAGTACTTC. Protein sequence: CASSFQGAPYEQYF.